This entry features one TCR beta chain sequence. Its antigen remains unidentified. Per-base quality was not reported, and no clone a single base away is much larger than it. The V and J ends are trimmed by 4 bases and 0 bases, leaving 15 bases between them. The CDR3 runs 16 amino acids, cysteine and phenylalanine included. Left in the record is the CDR3 DNA by itself, 48 bases read in frame from the first base. In the germline V gene, CDR1 corresponds to MNHNS and CDR2 to SASEGT. The immunoSEQ Assay, a bias-controlled multiplex PCR, was used to amplify TCRbeta CDR3 regions from genomic DNA. In the paper's pipeline: Nucleated cell counts per sample were estimated from amplification of reference gene primers within the assay. Sequence reads were collapsed and filtered to measure the absolute abundance of every unique TCRbeta CDR3 rearrangement. For each sample, productive Simpson clonality was calculated by taking the square root of Simpson's diversity index across productive rearrangements. TCRdb stores this immuneACCESS table with in-frame sequences only. Part of the clones is absent; in the studies checked, under half of the shortfall reflects unresolved V genes, and no reason is known for the rest. V and J calls and clone size are copied from that table; D and trimming were computed from the DNA. The sample contains about 130,000 clones, about 85% of them found a single time. The ten largest make up 3.2% of the sample.

This specimen belongs to a study of blood T cell repertoires in COVID-19 (TCRdb year 2020). General notes on the study: Samples covering the acute and convalescent phases of COVID-19 were provided by collaborators in the United States, Italy and Spain. The prospective study material was composed of cDNA or gDNA derived from T cells, B-cell-depleted T cells, or PBMCs. The dataset comprised deeply sampled blood TCRbeta repertoires from subjects exposed to, actively infected with, or recovered from COVID-19. The repertoires were released in a freely available public database intended as a resource for research on the immune response to SARS-CoV-2. The samples were drawn from the first 160 participants of the ongoing ImmuneRACE study and from more than 1,000 subjects provided by 6 global collaborators. Nearly every sample came with metadata listing a de-identified subject ID, COVID-19 status, age in years and sex. Where available, HLA class I and class II types were obtained from metadata supplied by the sample provider rather than from assay-based typing. Overall study outcomes, separate from this receptor: How much clinical and demographic metadata was included differed by source and by participant, and the metadata was provided uncurated.

One collaborating source in Seattle enrolled patients during active infection and followed them longitudinally through the course of disease. Collaborating institutions collected whole blood in K2EDTA tubes following their own protocols. For TCRbeta analysis, collaborator samples were shipped as frozen whole blood, as isolated PBMCs, or as DNA extracted from either sample type. The clonotype originates from a woman over 75 with COVID-19, enrolled during active disease. Sequencing was performed on peripheral blood. Recombination connected TRBV6-1 to TRBJ1-1; TRBD1 is a weak D gene call, 6 bases matching. The sequenced DNA is TGTGCCAGCAGTGCAATCCTGGGGACATTGAACACTGAAGCTTTCTTT. This gives the protein CASSAILGTLNTEAFF.